This paragraph reports one T cell receptor beta chain. This entry is derived from a study of blood T cell repertoires in COVID-19. Study as a whole: COVID-19 samples, acute and convalescent, were from the United States, Italy and Spain. T cells, B-cell-depleted T cells, or PBMCs provided the cDNA or gDNA that served as material.

Libraries were prepared by immunoSEQ multiplex PCR; TCRdb keeps only in-frame clonotypes and omits some of them. Here the sample spans under 350,000 clones, roughly 85% being singletons. Germline V gene data show CDR1 as LGHNA and CDR2 as YNFKEQ. Trimming removed 3 bases at V and 1 base at J, with 7 bases between. This CDR3 has 14 residues. Ages ranged from about 18 to 89 years, with residence in fewer than 25 US areas. Assignment of participants to cohorts was predicated upon participant-reported clinical history. Input material: PBMCs or T cells enriched from blood (not recorded which). The V call is TRBV4-2, the J call TRBJ1-5; D is unresolved. The clonotype was recovered from a woman aged 40 to 50 with acute COVID-19. CDR3 residues: CASSHLQSNQPQHF. CDR3 coding DNA: TGTGCCAGCAGCCATTTACAGAGCAATCAGCCCCAGCATTTT.